This T cell receptor (beta chain) was identified in a study of T-cell memory formation after mild COVID-19. Each CDR3 protein is one row after TCRdb ran MiXCR on the 5' RACE reads. The table lists roughly 400,000 distinct CDR3 sequences, 20% to 25% of them singletons. The germline V gene has CDR1 MNHNY and CDR2 SVGAGI (reference sequence). There are 15 residues in the CDR3. J gave up 3 bases and V 5 bases, and 5 bases lay outside the gene matches. In this sample, this clonotype turned up once. The clonotype was recovered from an adult woman who had mild COVID-19 (a few samples of this study predate the infection). Cell type and time point are not known. Sample: PBMCs or a T cell subset sorted from them (not recorded which). The chain employs TRBV6-6 and TRBJ2-1; 9 bases are shared with TRBD1. This chain's CDR3 is CASSGGQGFYNEQFF. In DNA form, the CDR3 reads TGTGCCAGCAGTGGGGGACAGGGATTCTACAATGAGCAGTTCTTC.